This T cell receptor beta chain was found in a study of regulatory dendritic cells for organ transplantation. General study points: Naive CD4+ and CD8+ repertoires were highly diverse; memory CD8+ was most oligoclonal. Alloreactive memory CD8+ T cell pools varied considerably between individuals. Mature dendritic cells appeared to drive more memory CD8+ clonal expansion than regulatory ones.

V dropped 4 bases and J dropped 4; count of bases not matched to a gene: 7. Per germline, CDR1 SGHVS and CDR2 FNYEAQ. CDR3 length equals 14 residues. With respect to this clone: Its antigen is unknown.

TCRdb's table, derived via immunoSEQ multiplex PCR, lists solely in-frame clones and lacks some. The sample has 35,000 to 40,000 clones; just over 90% are singletons. Specimen: naive CD8+ T cells from blood. The subset was: CD45RA+ naive T cells. This chain joins TRBV7-6 and TRBJ2-7; 7 nucleotides line up with TRBD2. This TCR was recovered from a human donor in good health. CDR3 sequence (DNA): TGTGCCAGCAGCTCGAGGACTAGTGGGTACGAGCAGTACTTC. This codes for CASSSRTSGYEQYF. The full variable domain, with the rest looked up from reference TRBV7-6 and TRBJ2-7, is GAGVSQSPRYKVTKRGQDVALRCDPISGHVSLYWYRQALGQGPEFLTYFNYEAQQDKSGLPNDRFSAERPEGSISTLTIQRTEQRDSAMYRCASSSRTSGYEQYFGPGTRLTVT.